The 19 T cell receptor beta chains in this list originate from one sample, sequenced in a study of T cells in Graves' hyperthyroidism and ophthalmopathy. TCR beta CDR3 regions were amplified from RNA transcripts. The study used the HTBI primer set for a first-round RT-PCR of the TCR CDR3. TCRdb reanalysed the multiplex PCR reads using MiXCR and keeps one entry per CDR3 protein. This sample has around 400,000 distinct CDR3 sequences, with about 13% found just once. Sequencing used blood. The receptors were sampled from a woman aged 18-29 years with Graves' hyperthyroidism.

This clonotype was observed at least ten times. The chain carries TRBV6-5 and TRBJ2-7; TRBD1 aligns across 8 bases. Germline loops: CDR1 MNHEY, CDR2 SVGAGI. J was trimmed by 1 base and V by 0 bases; bases with no gene match: 8. This CDR3 is built from 17 residues. CDR3 loop: CASSYSLRTGKSYEQYF. Written as DNA, the CDR3 is TGTGCCAGCAGTTACTCCCTCCGGACAGGGAAGTCCTACGAGCAGTACTTC.

The chain joins TRBV11-2 to TRBJ2-1; D gene ambiguous. V was shortened by 3 bases and J by 2 bases, with 11 bases between the two germline ends. CDR1 is SGHAT, CDR2 FQNNGV, per germline. This CDR3 is built from 15 residues. The CDR3 sequence is CASSFTLRAYNEQFF. DNA for the CDR3: TGTGCCAGCAGCTTTACACTGCGAGCCTACAATGAGCAGTTCTTC.

The chain has TRBV11-2 and TRBJ1-2; D is uncertain. CDR3 size: 12 residues. V was pared by 5 bases and J by 6 bases, with 10 bases between. From germline, CDR1 is SGHAT and CDR2 FQNNGV. CDR3 nucleotides: TGTGCCAGCAGCAGTGAAGGTGATGGCTACACCTTC. This gives the protein CASSSEGDGYTF.

This clonotype came up many times. The chain has TRBV7-9 and TRBJ2-1; TRBD2 aligns across 10 bases. Germline V lookup: CDR1 SEHNR, CDR2 FQNEAQ (reference sequence). Trimming cost V 1 base and J 5 bases; bases outside gene matches: 8. This CDR3 is built from 17 residues. The CDR3 DNA sequence: TGTGCCAGCAGCTTAGTTCAGGCTAGCGGGAGAGACAATGAGCAGTTCTTC. As protein: CASSLVQASGRDNEQFF.

This clonotype has only a few counts. CDR3: CASSMGTDTEAFF. The CDR3 nucleotides are TGTGCCAGTAGTATGGGAACAGACACTGAAGCTTTCTTT. The chain has TRBV19 and TRBJ1-1; D remains unclear. The CDR3 runs to 13 residues. Germline V gene lookup returns CDR1 LNHDA and CDR2 SQIVND (reference sequence). V was trimmed by 3 bases and J by 3 bases, leaving 8 bases between them.

This chain uses TRBV2 with TRBJ2-5; 12 bases align to TRBD2. This CDR3 has 16 residues. The germline gives CDR1 SNHLY, CDR2 FYNNEI. The trim removed 5 bases at V and 1 base at J, leaving 5 bases unmatched. In DNA, the CDR3 is TGTGCCAGCAGTCGAACTAGCGGGGGGCCCCAAGAGACCCAGTACTTC. It translates to CASSRTSGGPQETQYF.

The chain carries TRBV5-1 and TRBJ2-5; TRBD2 matches at 9 bases. With V trimmed by 7 bases and J by 2 bases, 3 bases remained unmatched. Germline lookup yields CDR1 SGHRS and CDR2 YFSETQ. This CDR3 is built from 13 residues. CDR3: CASGAGGQETQYF. The CDR3 region has the DNA TGCGCCAGCGGCGCGGGGGGGCAAGAGACCCAGTACTTC.

This clonotype was seen many times. This chain joins TRBV15 and TRBJ1-1; D is uncertain. Germline V gene lookup returns CDR1 LNHNV and CDR2 YYDKDF (reference sequence). This CDR3 has 13 amino acids. Between the trimmed V and J ends, which lost 1 base and 0 bases, there was a span of 3 bases. The CDR3 is CATSRGLNTEAFF. DNA for the CDR3: TGTGCCACCAGCAGAGGCCTGAACACTGAAGCTTTCTTT.

This clonotype appeared many times. The rearrangement links TRBV2 to TRBJ2-5; 12 bases fit TRBD1. Germline CDR1 reads SNHLY; CDR2 reads FYNNEI. The CDR3 sequence is 18 residues long. V lost 4 bases and J lost 2; bases outside the gene matches: 11. CDR3 sequence: CASSVRDRGLSSQETQYF. Here the CDR3 DNA reads TGTGCCAGCAGTGTCCGGGACAGGGGGCTGTCCTCACAAGAGACCCAGTACTTC.

This clonotype occurred many times. This chain connects TRBV2 to TRBJ2-3; 7 positions match TRBD2. Germline trimming cut 8 bases from V and 4 bases from J; bases unmatched to any gene: 18. The CDR3 is made up of 17 amino acids. Looked up from germline, CDR1 is SNHLY and CDR2 is FYNNEI. The CDR3 bases are TGTGCCAGCTCCCGAGCCGCTATAGCGGGCTCGCCAGATACGCAGTATTTT. It translates to CASSRAAIAGSPDTQYF.

The sample holds many counts of this clonotype. This sequence joins TRBV28 and TRBJ2-3; TRBD2 agrees at 14 bases. Germline V gene data show CDR1 as MDHEN and CDR2 as SYDVKM. With V trimmed by 2 bases and J by 5 bases, 0 bases remained unmatched. The CDR3 consists of 15 residues. In DNA form, the CDR3 reads TGTGCCAGCAGTTTAGGGACTAGCGGGAGAGATACGCAGTATTTT. It translates to CASSLGTSGRDTQYF.

Points on this clonotype: This clone may be a read error of a much larger clone one base away. The V and J genes are TRBV5-1 and TRBJ1-1, with unresolved D. Germline V gene lookup returns CDR1 SGHRS and CDR2 YFSETQ. The CDR3 covers 11 residues. The CDR3, as DNA: TGCGCCAGCAGCCTCTCGGGTGAAACTTTCTTT. Protein sequence: CASSLSGETFF. Full variable domain (remainder filled in from reference TRBV5-1 and TRBJ1-1): KAGVTQTPRYLIKTRGQQVTLSCSPISGHRSVSWYQQTPGQGLQFLFEYFSETQRNKGNFPGRFSGRQFSNSRSEMNVSTLELGDSALYLCASSLSGETFFGQGTRLTVV.

This clonotype was picked up many times. This chain uses TRBV28 with TRBJ2-7, with 7 bases identical to TRBD2. V lost 8 bases to trimming and J lost 4 bases; unmatched junction nucleotides: 11. The germline CDR1 and CDR2 sequences are MDHEN and SYDVKM. The CDR3 has 14 amino acids. The CDR3 DNA reads as TGTGCCAGCGGTGTGGCGGGAGTCTTGTACGAGCAGTACTTC. Its translation: CASGVAGVLYEQYF.

This clonotype was seen repeatedly, ten times or more. The chain joins TRBV5-8 to TRBJ1-1; a possible D gene is TRBD1 (6 bases). The V end lost 4 bases, the J end lost 0 bases, and 13 bases lay between the germline ends. Germline V gives CDR1 SGHTS, CDR2 YDEGEE. The CDR3 spans 15 residues. CDR3 in DNA: TGTGCCAGCAGCGGAGACGGGACACTGAACACTGAAGCTTTCTTT. It is translated as CASSGDGTLNTEAFF.

This clonotype has ten or more counts. The V call is TRBV6-6, the J call TRBJ2-7; 7 bases agree with TRBD1. CDR1 is MNHNY, CDR2 SVGAGI, per germline (reference sequence). This CDR3 has 15 residues. Unmatched junction bases numbered 4, after V lost 2 bases and J lost 0 bases. The CDR3 loop reads CASSYVQGSSYEQYF. In DNA, the CDR3 is TGTGCCAGCAGTTACGTACAGGGGTCCTCCTACGAGCAGTACTTC.

The rearrangement uses TRBV12-3 or TRBV12-4 and TRBJ2-7, with D maybe TRBD2 (5 bases). The CDR3 is 14 residues long. V lost 3 bases, J lost 4 bases, and 13 bases lay in between. The CDR3 spells CASSFSGYGYEQYF. As DNA, the CDR3 is TGTGCCAGCAGTTTCTCGGGGTACGGTTACGAGCAGTACTTC.

This clonotype was found many times. The chain is built from TRBV7-9 and TRBJ2-7; either TRBD1 or TRBD2 may fit D (5 bases each). CDR3 length: 13 residues. V lost 10 bases to trimming and J lost 0 bases, with 13 bases between them. Germline CDR1 SEHNR, CDR2 FQNEAQ (reference sequence). CDR3: CATGTGSSYEQYF. In DNA form, the CDR3 reads TGTGCCACCGGGACGGGAAGCTCCTACGAGCAGTACTTC.

The CDR3 sequence: CASSQDFGGKFSGANVLTF. CDR3 DNA: TGCGCCAGCAGCCAAGATTTTGGGGGAAAATTCTCTGGGGCCAACGTCCTGACTTTC. The chain recombines TRBV4-3 with TRBJ2-6; D might be TRBD1 or TRBD2, each matching 5 bases. This CDR3 has 19 residues. The V end lost 0 bases, the J end lost 0 bases, and 15 bases lay between the germline ends. Per the germline V gene, CDR1 is LGHNA and CDR2 is YSLEER.

This rearrangement joins TRBV7-9 to TRBJ2-7, with a possible D match to TRBD1 (6 bases). This CDR3 region has 14 residues. Germline V gene data show CDR1 as SEHNR and CDR2 as FQNEAQ (reference sequence). V gave up 2 bases and J gave up 0 bases, with 8 bases separating them. CDR3 in amino acids: CASSLWTASYEQYF. Written as DNA, the CDR3 is TGTGCCAGCAGCTTATGGACAGCCTCCTACGAGCAGTACTTC.